The 4 T cell receptor beta chains listed next were all sequenced from one sample in a study of T-cell reconstitution after alpha-beta-depleted transplantation in children (dated by TCRdb to about 2016). Library creation used PCR. The instrument given in TCRdb is Illumina HiSeq 2500. TCR library preparation used molecular barcoding, with unique molecular identifiers applied to normalize quantification of the TCRbeta repertoire. TCRdb applied fastp at Q25 and MiXCR to the public reads, then kept only in-frame beta chains. Here each entry gathers all rows of one CDR3 protein and keeps the most common genes and DNA. This sample lists about 610,000 distinct CDR3 sequences; roughly a tenth were detected once. Roughly 4% of the sample goes to the ten largest clones. The starting material was PBMCs from the stem cell graft donor, obtained from the stem cell graft. The origin of the receptors is a human donor who donated a stem cell graft to a child with acute myeloid leukemia.

This clonotype was detected only a few times. The V gene is TRBV5-5, the J gene TRBJ2-7; 12 nucleotides line up with TRBD2. The CDR3 is 15 amino acids. Germline CDR1 SGHKS, CDR2 YYEKEE (reference sequence). Losses at the gene ends were 3 bases for V and 6 bases for J; bases not matched to a gene: 7. The CDR3 DNA sequence: TGTGCCAGCAGCTCATTTCTAGCGGGAGGGGCCGAGCAGTACTTC. Protein: CASSSFLAGGAEQYF.

This clonotype was counted between two and nine times. The chain uses TRBV12-5 and TRBJ2-1; 9 bases line up with TRBD1. CDR1 and CDR2 (germline): LGHNT, FRNRAP. Losses at the gene ends were 2 bases for V and 4 bases for J; bases not matched to a gene: 6. CDR3 size: 16 residues. CDR3 loop: CASGLIATGGYNEQFF. CDR3 nucleotides: TGTGCTAGTGGTTTGATTGCGACAGGGGGTTACAATGAGCAGTTCTTC.

This rearrangement joins TRBV6-1 to TRBJ2-3; 8 positions match TRBD2. V dropped 4 bases and J dropped 2; count of bases not matched to a gene: 14. The CDR3 loop spans 18 amino acids. CDR1 is MNHNS and CDR2 is SASEGT in the germline V gene. The CDR3 coding sequence is TGTGCCAGCAGTGTGTCAAGCGGCGGGAGGATCCTCACAGATACGCAGTATTTT. Translation gives CASSVSSGGRILTDTQYF.

The chain employs TRBV2 and TRBJ2-5; TRBD1 is a possible D gene (5 bases). The CDR3 runs to 14 residues. Germline CDR1 and CDR2: SNHLY and FYNNEI. Deletions cut 8 bases from V and 2 bases from J, with 15 bases between. Here the CDR3 reads CASGSTEIQETQYF. The CDR3 nucleotides are TGTGCCAGCGGGTCGACAGAGATACAAGAGACCCAGTACTTC. Supplemented by reference TRBV2 and TRBJ2-5, the full variable domain reads EPEVTQTPSHQVTQMGQEVILRCVPISNHLYFYWYRQILGQKVEFLVSFYNNEISEKSEIFDDQFSVERPDGSNFTLKIRSTKLEDSAMYFCASGSTEIQETQYFGPGTRLLVL.